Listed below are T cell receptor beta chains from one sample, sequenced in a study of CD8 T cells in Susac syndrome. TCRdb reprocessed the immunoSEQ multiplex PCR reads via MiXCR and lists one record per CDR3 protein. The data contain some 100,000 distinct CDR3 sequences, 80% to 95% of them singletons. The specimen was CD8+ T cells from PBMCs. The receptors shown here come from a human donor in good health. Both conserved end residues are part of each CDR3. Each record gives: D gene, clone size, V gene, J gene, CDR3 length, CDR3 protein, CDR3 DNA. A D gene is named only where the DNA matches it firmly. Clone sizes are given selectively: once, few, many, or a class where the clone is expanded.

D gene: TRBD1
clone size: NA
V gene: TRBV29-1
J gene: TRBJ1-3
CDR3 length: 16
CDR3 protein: CSVGGLQGASGNTIYF
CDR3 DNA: TGCAGCGTCGGAGGTCTCCAGGGGGCCTCTGGAAACACCATATATTTT

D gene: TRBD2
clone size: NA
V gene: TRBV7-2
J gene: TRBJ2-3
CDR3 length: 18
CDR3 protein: CASSPGTSGRASTDTQYF
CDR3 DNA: TGTGCCAGCAGCCCCGGGACTAGCGGGAGGGCTAGCACAGATACGCAGTATTTT

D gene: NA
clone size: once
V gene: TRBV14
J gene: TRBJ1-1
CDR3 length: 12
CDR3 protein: CASSQVGSEAFF
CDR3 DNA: TGTGCCAGCAGCCAAGTAGGGAGTGAAGCTTTCTTT

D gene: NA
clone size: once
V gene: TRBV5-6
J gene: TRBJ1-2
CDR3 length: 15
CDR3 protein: CASSGGGRANYGYTF
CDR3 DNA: TGTGCCAGCAGCGGGGGGGGCCGAGCTAACTATGGCTACACCTTC

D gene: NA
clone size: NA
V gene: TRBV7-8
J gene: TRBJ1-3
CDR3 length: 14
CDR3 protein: CASSPRRGGNTIYF
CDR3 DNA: TGTGCCAGCAGCCCTCGGCGTGGTGGAAACACCATATATTTT

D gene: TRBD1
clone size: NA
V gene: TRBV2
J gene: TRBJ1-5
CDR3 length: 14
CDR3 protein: CASKEDRVFQPQHF
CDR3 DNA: TGTGCCAGCAAAGAGGACAGGGTTTTTCAGCCCCAGCATTTT

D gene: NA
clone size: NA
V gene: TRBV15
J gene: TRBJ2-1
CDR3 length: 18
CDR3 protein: CATSRITMRAGGVGEQFF
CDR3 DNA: TGTGCCACCAGCAGAATCACAATGCGGGCAGGGGGGGTAGGTGAGCAGTTCTTC

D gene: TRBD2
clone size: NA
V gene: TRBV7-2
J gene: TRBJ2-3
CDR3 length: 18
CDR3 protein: CASSFPRVGGSLADTQYF
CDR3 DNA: TGTGCCAGCAGCTTCCCAAGGGTCGGCGGGAGTCTTGCAGATACGCAGTATTTT

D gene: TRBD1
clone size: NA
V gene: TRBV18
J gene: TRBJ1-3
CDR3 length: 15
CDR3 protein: CASSPQGTAGNTIYF
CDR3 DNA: TGTGCCAGCTCACCCCAGGGGACAGCTGGAAACACCATATATTTT

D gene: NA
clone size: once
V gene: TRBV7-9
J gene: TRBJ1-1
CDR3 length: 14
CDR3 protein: CASSLVGRDTEAFF
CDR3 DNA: TGTGCCAGCAGCTTAGTTGGTCGAGACACTGAAGCTTTCTTT

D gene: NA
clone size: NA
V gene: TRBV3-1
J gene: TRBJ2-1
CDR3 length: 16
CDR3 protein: CASSQDPGAPYNEQFF
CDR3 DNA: TGTGCCAGCAGCCAAGACCCAGGGGCGCCCTACAATGAGCAGTTCTTC

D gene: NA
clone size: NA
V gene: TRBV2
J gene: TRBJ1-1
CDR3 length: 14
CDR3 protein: CASRHRGGATEAFF
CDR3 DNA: TGTGCCAGCAGGCATAGGGGGGGGGCAACTGAAGCTTTCTTT

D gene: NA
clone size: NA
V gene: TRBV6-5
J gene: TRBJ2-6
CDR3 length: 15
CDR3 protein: CASSPPQSGANVLTF
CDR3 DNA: TGTGCCAGCAGTCCCCCGCAGTCTGGGGCCAACGTCCTGACTTTC

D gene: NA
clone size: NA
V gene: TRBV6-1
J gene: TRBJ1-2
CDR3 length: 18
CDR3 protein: CASSRHERPGPLKGGYTF
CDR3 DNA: TGTGCCAGCAGTCGACACGAGAGACCGGGACCGTTAAAAGGGGGCTACACCTTC

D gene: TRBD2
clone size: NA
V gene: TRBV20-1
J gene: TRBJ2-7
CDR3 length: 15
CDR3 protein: CSARNLAGGGYEQYF
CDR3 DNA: TGCAGTGCTAGGAATCTAGCGGGGGGAGGCTACGAGCAGTACTTC

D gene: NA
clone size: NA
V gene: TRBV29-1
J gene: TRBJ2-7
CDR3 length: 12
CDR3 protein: CSVAHSSYEQYF
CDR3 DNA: TGCAGCGTTGCCCACTCGTCCTACGAGCAGTACTTC

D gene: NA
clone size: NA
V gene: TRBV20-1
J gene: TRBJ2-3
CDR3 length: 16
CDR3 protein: CSARVTSRDLTDTQYF
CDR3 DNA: TGCAGTGCTAGAGTTACTAGCCGCGATTTGACAGATACGCAGTATTTT

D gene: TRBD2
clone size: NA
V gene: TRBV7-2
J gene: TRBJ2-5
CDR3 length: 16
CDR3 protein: CASSLGLAGGGETQYF
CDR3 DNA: TGTGCCAGCAGCCTGGGACTAGCGGGAGGCGGAGAGACCCAGTACTTC

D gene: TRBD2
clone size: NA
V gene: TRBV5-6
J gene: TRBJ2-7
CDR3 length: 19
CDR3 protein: CASSLRNPSGLAGVYEQYF
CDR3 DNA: TGTGCCAGCAGCTTGCGTAACCCCTCGGGACTAGCGGGAGTGTACGAGCAGTACTTC

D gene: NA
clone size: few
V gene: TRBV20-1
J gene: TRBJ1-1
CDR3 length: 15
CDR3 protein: CSARDEKGIHTEAFF
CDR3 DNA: TGCAGTGCTAGAGATGAGAAAGGGATTCACACTGAAGCTTTCTTT

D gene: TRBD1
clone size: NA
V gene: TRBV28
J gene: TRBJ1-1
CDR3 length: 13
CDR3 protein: CASPGQGNTEAFF
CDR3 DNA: TGTGCCAGCCCGGGACAGGGGAACACTGAAGCTTTCTTT

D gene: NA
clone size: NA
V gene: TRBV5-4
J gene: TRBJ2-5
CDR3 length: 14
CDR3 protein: CASSLRATQETQYF
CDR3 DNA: TGTGCCAGCAGCTTGAGGGCAACACAAGAGACCCAGTACTTC

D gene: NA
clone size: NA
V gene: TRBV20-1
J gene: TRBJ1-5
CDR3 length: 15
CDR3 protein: CSARAQGRWDQPQHF
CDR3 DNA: TGCAGTGCTAGAGCACAGGGACGTTGGGATCAGCCCCAGCATTTT

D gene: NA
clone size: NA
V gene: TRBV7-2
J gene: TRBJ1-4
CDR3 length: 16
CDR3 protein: CASSSLQQAPNEKLFF
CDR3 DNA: TGTGCCAGCAGCTCATTACAACAGGCCCCTAATGAAAAACTGTTTTTT

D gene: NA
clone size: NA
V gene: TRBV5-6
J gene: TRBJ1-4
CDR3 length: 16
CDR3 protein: CASSLERETTNEKLFF
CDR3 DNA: TGTGCCAGCAGCTTGGAACGAGAGACAACTAATGAAAAACTGTTTTTT

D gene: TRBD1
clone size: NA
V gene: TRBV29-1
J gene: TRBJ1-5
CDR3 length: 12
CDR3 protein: CSVGDRGQPQHF
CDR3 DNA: TGCAGCGTTGGGGACAGGGGTCAGCCCCAGCATTTT

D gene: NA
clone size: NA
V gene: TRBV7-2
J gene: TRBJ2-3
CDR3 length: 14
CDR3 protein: CASSFSRYTDTQYF
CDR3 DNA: TGTGCCAGCAGCTTCAGCCGGTACACAGATACGCAGTATTTT

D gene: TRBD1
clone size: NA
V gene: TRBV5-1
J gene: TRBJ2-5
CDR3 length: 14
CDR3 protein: CASSLAAQGKTQYF
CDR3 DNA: TGCGCCAGCAGCTTGGCCGCACAGGGGAAAACCCAGTACTTC

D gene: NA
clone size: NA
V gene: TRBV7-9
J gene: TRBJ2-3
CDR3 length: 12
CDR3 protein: CASKLVTDTQYF
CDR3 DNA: TGTGCCAGCAAATTGGTAACAGATACGCAGTATTTT

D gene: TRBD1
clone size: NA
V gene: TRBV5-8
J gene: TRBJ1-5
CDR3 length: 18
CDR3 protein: CASSLMWTGLYSNQPQHF
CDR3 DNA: TGTGCCAGCAGCTTGATGTGGACAGGGTTGTATAGCAATCAGCCCCAGCATTTT

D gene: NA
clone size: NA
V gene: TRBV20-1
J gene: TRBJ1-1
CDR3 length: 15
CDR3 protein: CSARVRLRMRTEAFF
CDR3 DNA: TGCAGTGCTAGAGTAAGGCTAAGAATGCGCACTGAAGCTTTCTTT

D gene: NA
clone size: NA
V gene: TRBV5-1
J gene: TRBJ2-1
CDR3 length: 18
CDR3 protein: CASSSDPWNEFGRNEQFF
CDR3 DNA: TGCGCCAGCAGCTCTGATCCGTGGAACGAGTTTGGAAGGAATGAGCAGTTCTTC

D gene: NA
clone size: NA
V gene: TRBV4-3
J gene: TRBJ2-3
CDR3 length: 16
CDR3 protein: CASSQEGLLYTDTQYF
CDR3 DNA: TGCGCCAGCAGCCAAGAGGGTCTTCTTTACACAGATACGCAGTATTTT

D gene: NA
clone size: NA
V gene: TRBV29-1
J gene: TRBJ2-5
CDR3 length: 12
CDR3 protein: CSVEWVQETQYF
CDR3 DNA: TGCAGCGTTGAATGGGTCCAAGAGACCCAGTACTTC

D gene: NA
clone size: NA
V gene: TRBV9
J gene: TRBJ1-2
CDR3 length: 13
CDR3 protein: CASSADWPANYTF
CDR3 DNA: TGTGCCAGCAGCGCAGACTGGCCGGCGAACTACACCTTC

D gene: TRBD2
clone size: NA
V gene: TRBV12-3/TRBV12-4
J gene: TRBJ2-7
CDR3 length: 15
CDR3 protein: CASSPRLAGSYEQYF
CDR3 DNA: TGTGCCAGCAGCCCCCGACTAGCGGGGTCCTACGAGCAGTACTTC

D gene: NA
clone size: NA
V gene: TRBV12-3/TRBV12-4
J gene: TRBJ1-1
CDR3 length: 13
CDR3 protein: CASCAGVRTEAFF
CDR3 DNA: TGTGCCAGCTGTGCGGGTGTTCGAACTGAAGCTTTCTTT

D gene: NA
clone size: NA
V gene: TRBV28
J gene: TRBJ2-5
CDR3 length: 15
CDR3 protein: CASRSGTRGLTAQYF
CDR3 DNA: TGTGCCAGCAGATCTGGGACCCGCGGTTTGACGGCCCAGTACTTC

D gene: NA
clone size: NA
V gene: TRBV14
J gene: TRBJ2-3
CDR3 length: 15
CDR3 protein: CASGYRGGITDTQYF
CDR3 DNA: TGTGCCAGCGGGTACAGGGGGGGAATCACAGATACGCAGTATTTT

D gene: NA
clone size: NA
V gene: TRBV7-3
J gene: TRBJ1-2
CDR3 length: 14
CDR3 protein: CASSLNIAGAGYTF
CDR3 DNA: TGTGCCAGCAGCTTAAACATAGCAGGGGCCGGCTACACCTTC

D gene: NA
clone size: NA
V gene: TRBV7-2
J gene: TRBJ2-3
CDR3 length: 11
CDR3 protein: CASSAQDTQYF
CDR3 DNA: TGTGCCAGCAGCGCTCAAGATACGCAGTATTTT

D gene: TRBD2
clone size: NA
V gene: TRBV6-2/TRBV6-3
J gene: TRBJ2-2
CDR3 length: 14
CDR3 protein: CASSGTSGTGELFF
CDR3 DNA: TGTGCCAGCTCAGGGACTAGCGGGACCGGGGAGCTGTTTTTT

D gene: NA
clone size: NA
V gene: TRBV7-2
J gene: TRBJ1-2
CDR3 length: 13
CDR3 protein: CASGGRGGYGYTF
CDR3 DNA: TGTGCCAGCGGGGGCCGCGGAGGCTATGGCTACACCTTC

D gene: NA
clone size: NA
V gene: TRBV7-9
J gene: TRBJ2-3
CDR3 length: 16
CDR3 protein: CASSPRDSGVADTQYF
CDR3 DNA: TGTGCCAGCAGCCCCAGGGACAGCGGGGTTGCAGATACGCAGTATTTT

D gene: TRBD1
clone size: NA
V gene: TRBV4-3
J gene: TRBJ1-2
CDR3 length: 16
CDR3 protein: CASSQDPLRTGDGYTF
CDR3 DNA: TGCGCCAGCAGCCAAGACCCCCTTCGGACAGGGGATGGCTACACCTTC

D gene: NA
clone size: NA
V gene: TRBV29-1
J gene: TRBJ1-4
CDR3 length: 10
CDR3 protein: CSVYYEKLFF
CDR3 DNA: TGCAGCGTATATTACGAAAAACTGTTTTTT

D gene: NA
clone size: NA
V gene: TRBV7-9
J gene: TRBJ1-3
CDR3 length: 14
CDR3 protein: CASSKIDSGNTIYF
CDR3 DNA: TGTGCCAGCAGCAAAATAGACTCTGGAAACACCATATATTTT

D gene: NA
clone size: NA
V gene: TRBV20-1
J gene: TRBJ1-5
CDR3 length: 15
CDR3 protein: CSASAFPRVDQPQHF
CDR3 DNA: TGCAGTGCCAGTGCTTTCCCGAGGGTGGATCAGCCCCAGCATTTT

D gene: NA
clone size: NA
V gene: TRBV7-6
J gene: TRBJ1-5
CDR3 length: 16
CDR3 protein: CASSLDLGGSNQPQHF
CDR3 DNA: TGTGCCAGCAGCTTAGATCTCGGCGGGAGCAATCAGCCCCAGCATTTT

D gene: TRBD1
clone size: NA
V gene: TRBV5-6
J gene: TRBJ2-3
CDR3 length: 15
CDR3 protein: CASNTPGQGTDTQYF
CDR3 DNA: TGTGCCAGCAATACTCCGGGACAGGGAACAGATACGCAGTATTTT

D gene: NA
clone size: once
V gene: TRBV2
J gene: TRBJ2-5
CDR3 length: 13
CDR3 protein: CASSFTTVETQYF
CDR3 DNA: TGTGCCAGCTCCTTTACGACTGTCGAGACCCAGTACTTC

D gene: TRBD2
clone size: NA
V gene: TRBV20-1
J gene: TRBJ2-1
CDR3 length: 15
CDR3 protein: CSASLLAGSYNEQFF
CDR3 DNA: TGCAGTGCTAGCCTACTAGCGGGCTCCTACAATGAGCAGTTCTTC

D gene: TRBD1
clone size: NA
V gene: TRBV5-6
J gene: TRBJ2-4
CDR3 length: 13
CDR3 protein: CASSLADRAFQYF
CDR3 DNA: TGTGCCAGCAGCTTGGCGGACAGGGCCTTTCAGTACTTC

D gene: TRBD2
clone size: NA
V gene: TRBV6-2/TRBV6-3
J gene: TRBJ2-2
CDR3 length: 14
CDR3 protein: CASSPREGAGELFF
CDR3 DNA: TGTGCCAGCAGTCCCAGGGAGGGCGCCGGGGAGCTGTTTTTT

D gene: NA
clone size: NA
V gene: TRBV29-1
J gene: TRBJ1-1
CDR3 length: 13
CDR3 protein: CSVEGHKRWEAFF
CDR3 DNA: TGCAGCGTTGAAGGGCATAAGCGGTGGGAAGCTTTCTTT

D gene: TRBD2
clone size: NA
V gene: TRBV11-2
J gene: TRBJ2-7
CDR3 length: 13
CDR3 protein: CASSSIIGGEQYF
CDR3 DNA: TGTGCCAGCAGCTCAATAATCGGGGGGGAGCAGTACTTC

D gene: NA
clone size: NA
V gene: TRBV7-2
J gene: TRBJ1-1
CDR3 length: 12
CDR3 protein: CAAGGRNTEAFF
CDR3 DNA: TGTGCCGCAGGTGGAAGGAACACTGAAGCTTTCTTT

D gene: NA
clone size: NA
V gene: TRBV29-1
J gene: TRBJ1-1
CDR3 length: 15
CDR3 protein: CSVEDVGTPKTEAFF
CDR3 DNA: TGCAGCGTTGAAGACGTCGGGACCCCGAAGACTGAAGCTTTCTTT

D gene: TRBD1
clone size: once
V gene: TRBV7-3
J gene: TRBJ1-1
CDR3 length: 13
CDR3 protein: CASRGQGSTEAFF
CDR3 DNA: TGTGCCAGCAGAGGACAGGGGAGCACTGAAGCTTTCTTT